Each of the 5 T cell receptor beta chains below was sequenced from the same sample in a study of shared clonotypes between healthy human individuals. Libraries were prepared by immunoSEQ multiplex PCR; TCRdb keeps only in-frame clonotypes and omits some of them. This sample has approximately 980,000 clones, with about 80% found just once. The sample comprised memory CD4+ T cells sorted from blood. Subset of the sample: CD45RA-negative fraction. These receptors were collected from a man younger than 35 in good health.

This clone is a singleton in its sample. Here the CDR3 DNA reads TGTGTCCACAGCAGGGACGGCAATCAGCCCCAGCATTTT. Protein product: CVHSRDGNQPQHF. V gene TRBV6-6 combines with J gene TRBJ1-5; maybe TRBD1 (5 bases). This CDR3 spans 13 amino acids. Per the germline V gene, CDR1 is MNHNY and CDR2 is SVGAGI (reference sequence).

The V gene is TRBV7-2, the J gene TRBJ2-1, with TRBD2 identical over 14 bases. Germline CDR1 reads SGHTA; CDR2 reads FQGNSA. Trimming removed 5 bases from V and 7 bases from J; junction bases left unmatched: 7. This CDR3 comprises 16 residues. The CDR3 region is CASSGGLAGGRNEQFF. As DNA, the CDR3 is TGTGCCAGCAGCGGCGGACTAGCGGGGGGAAGGAATGAGCAGTTCTTC. Using reference TRBV7-2 and TRBJ2-1 for the parts outside the CDR3, the full variable domain is GAGVSQSPSNKVTEKGKDVELRCDPISGHTALYWYRQSLGQGLEFLIYFQGNSAPDKSGLPSDRFSAERTGGSVSTLTIQRTQQEDSAVYLCASSGGLAGGRNEQFFGPGTRLTVL.

J is TRBJ2-5 and V is TRBV29-1, with D hard to call. The CDR3 consists of 13 residues. V lost 2 bases to trimming and J lost 2 bases, with 9 bases between them. The germline CDR1 and CDR2 sequences are SQVTM and ANQGSEA. The CDR3 DNA reads TGCAGCGTTGAACAAGGAACGCAAGAGACCCAGTACTTC. Its protein is CSVEQGTQETQYF. Looking up the rest from reference TRBV29-1 and TRBJ2-5 gives the full variable domain: SAVISQKPSRDICQRGTSLTIQCQVDSQVTMMFWYRQQPGQSLTLIATANQGSEATYESGFVIDKFPISRPNLTFSTLTVSNMSPEDSSIYLCSVEQGTQETQYFGPGTRLLVL.

This clone has a handful of counts. The rearrangement uses TRBV2 and TRBJ1-6; D not resolved. The V gene lost 4 bases and the J gene lost 4 bases, with 14 bases spanning the gap. Germline values: CDR1 SNHLY, CDR2 FYNNEI. This CDR3 has 16 amino acids. CDR3 bases: TGTGCCAGCAGTGGTCGCCGGGGAGGATATAATTCACCCCTCCACTTT. It specifies CASSGRRGGYNSPLHF.

This clone was counted between two and nine times. The J gene is TRBJ2-3, the V gene TRBV11-2, with TRBD1 matching over 9 bases. CDR1 and CDR2 from the germline V gene are SGHAT and FQNNGV. V dropped 5 bases and J dropped 7; count of bases not matched to a gene: 7. CDR3 length: 14 amino acids. For the CDR3, the DNA is TGTGCCAGCAGCCCGGACAGGGGCGGATATACGCAGTATTTT. Translating gives CASSPDRGGYTQYF. Full variable domain (rest looked up from reference TRBV11-2 and TRBJ2-3): EAGVAQSPRYKIIEKRQSVAFWCNPISGHATLYWYQQILGQGPKLLIQFQNNGVVDDSQLPKDRFSAERLKGVDSTLKIQPAKLEDSAVYLCASSPDRGGYTQYFGPGTRLTVL.